The rows below give T cell receptor beta chains drawn from one sample of a study of T cell repertoires in cytomegalovirus infection. Each CDR3 protein gets one entry after TCRdb re-called the reads with MiXCR. The sample has under 350,000 distinct CDR3 sequences, more than 8% seen once; the top ten hold approximately 4.7%. Sequencing was carried out using PBMCs. These receptor sequences come from a human donor in good health (CMV status not recorded). Some clones in this sample may be carry-over from other donors' samples. CDR3s include the opening cysteine and the closing phenylalanine or tryptophan. The D gene is left open where the match is weak. Not every row has a clone size; where given, it reads once, few, many or a size class.

j_call v_call d_call clone_size cdr3_aa cdr3_nt
TRBJ1-1 TRBV12-3/TRBV12-4 . . CASSLESLTEAFF TGTGCCAGCAGCCTGGAAAGTCTTACTGAAGCTTTCTTT
TRBJ1-1 TRBV7-3 . few CASSLGGGGEAFF TGTGCCAGCAGCTTAGGTGGAGGGGGTGAAGCTTTCTTT
TRBJ2-1 TRBV4-2 TRBD2 few CASSQEGGLASNEQFF TGTGCCAGCAGCCAAGAGGGAGGACTAGCCTCCAATGAGCAGTTCTTC
TRBJ1-3 TRBV20-1 . many CSARGYGSGNTIYF TGCAGTGCCAGGGGTTATGGCTCTGGAAACACCATATATTTT
TRBJ1-1 TRBV28 . few CASMSPRGWNTEAFF TGTGCCAGCATGAGTCCACGAGGGTGGAACACTGAAGCTTTCTTT
TRBJ2-7 TRBV7-9 . many CASSFGAGIDEQYF TGTGCCAGCAGCTTTGGGGCAGGGATCGACGAGCAGTACTTC
TRBJ2-7 TRBV5-4 TRBD2 . CASSLQGGDEQYF TGTGCCAGCAGCTTGCAGGGAGGGGACGAGCAGTACTTC
TRBJ1-2 TRBV12-3/TRBV12-4 . few CASSLVSGPGGYTF TGTGCCAGCAGTTTGGTTTCAGGCCCGGGCGGCTACACCTTC
TRBJ1-6 TRBV12-3/TRBV12-4 TRBD1 many CASRPDRDGSPLHF TGTGCCAGCAGACCCGACAGGGACGGGTCACCCCTCCACTTT
TRBJ2-2 TRBV7-8 . many CAGFRGAGELFF TGTGCCGGCTTCAGGGGGGCCGGGGAGCTGTTTTTT
TRBJ2-3 TRBV27 TRBD2 . CASRTGTSGRRWDTQYF TGTGCCAGCAGGACCGGGACTAGCGGGAGAAGGTGGGATACGCAGTATTTT
TRBJ2-4 TRBV20-1 . many CCAPSQRVWDIQYF TGCTGCGCCCCAAGTCAACGGGTCTGGGACATTCAGTACTTC
TRBJ2-3 TRBV14 TRBD2 . CASSQPGLAGRGTQYF TGTGCCAGCAGCCAACCGGGACTAGCGGGGCGCGGTACGCAGTATTTT
TRBJ2-3 TRBV11-2 TRBD2 many CASSLAVAGGAGDTQYF TGTGCCAGCAGCTTAGCAGTCGCGGGGGGTGCCGGGGATACGCAGTATTTT
TRBJ2-1 TRBV2 TRBD2 few CASSRPLSSGGRDEQFF TGTGCCAGCAGTCGCCCTTTGTCTAGCGGGGGGCGGGATGAGCAGTTCTTC
TRBJ2-4 TRBV27 . many CASSLSGAGTFQYF TGTGCCAGCAGTTTATCTGGCGCCGGAACATTTCAGTACTTC
TRBJ1-4 TRBV7-2 . many CASSLVGGGNEKLFF TGTGCCAGCAGCTTAGTGGGGGGTGGTAATGAAAAACTGTTTTTT
TRBJ1-5 TRBV5-5 . few CASSSRPPGSQHF TGTGCCAGCAGCAGCCGGCCCCCCGGCTCCCAGCATTTT
TRBJ1-5 TRBV27 . few CASSGGGSNQPQHF TGTGCCAGCAGTGGGGGGGGGAGCAATCAGCCCCAGCATTTT
TRBJ1-1 TRBV18 . few CASSTGLSSTEAFF TGTGCCAGCTCAACGGGTCTGTCGAGTACTGAAGCTTTCTTT
TRBJ2-3 TRBV28 TRBD2 many CASNLAGGPPQDTQYF TGTGCCAGTAACTTAGCGGGAGGGCCCCCCCAAGATACGCAGTATTTT
TRBJ2-5 TRBV20-1 . many CSAPEKGLQETQYF TGCAGTGCCCCCGAGAAGGGTTTACAAGAGACCCAGTACTTC
TRBJ2-1 TRBV7-2 TRBD2 . CASKLFGTSGTVEQFF TGTGCCAGCAAACTATTCGGGACTAGCGGGACGGTTGAGCAGTTCTTC
TRBJ1-5 TRBV6-1 . . CASSEAPGGAGYQPQHF TGTGCCAGCAGTGAAGCGCCAGGAGGGGCAGGGTATCAGCCCCAGCATTTT
TRBJ1-5 TRBV12-5 . . CASGTQGLRNQPQHF TGTGCTAGTGGGACTCAAGGGCTCCGCAATCAGCCCCAGCATTTT
TRBJ2-7 TRBV12-3/TRBV12-4 . few CASSFLSPVGYEQYF TGTGCCAGCAGTTTCCTTTCACCGGTCGGTTACGAGCAGTACTTC
TRBJ1-5 TRBV28 . . CASSQPGPRQPQHF TGTGCCAGCAGCCAACCGGGGCCTAGGCAGCCCCAGCATTTT
TRBJ2-7 TRBV18 TRBD1 few CASSPSRQGREYYEQYF TGTGCCAGCTCACCCTCCAGACAGGGGCGAGAATACTACGAGCAGTACTTC
TRBJ2-5 TRBV14 TRBD2 . CASSQAGTSTWETQYF TGTGCCAGCAGCCAAGCAGGGACTAGCACCTGGGAGACCCAGTACTTC
TRBJ1-1 TRBV7-9 . once CASSLVGASTEAFF TGTGCCAGCAGCTTGGTGGGTGCCAGCACTGAAGCTTTCTTT
TRBJ2-1 TRBV6-2/TRBV6-3 . few CATTASYNEQFF TGTGCCACCACAGCGTCCTACAATGAGCAGTTCTTC
TRBJ2-3 TRBV5-1 TRBD2 few CASSLQGGLADTQYF TGCGCCAGCAGCTTACAGGGAGGACTAGCCGATACGCAGTATTTT
TRBJ2-1 TRBV20-1 . . CSAIGVPRVNNEQFF TGCAGTGCCATCGGGGTCCCCCGCGTGAACAATGAGCAGTTCTTC
TRBJ2-1 TRBV7-2 TRBD2 many CASTPRTRSDNEQFF TGTGCCAGCACCCCAAGGACTAGAAGTGACAATGAGCAGTTCTTC
TRBJ2-7 TRBV12-3/TRBV12-4 . many CASSLERVYEQYF TGTGCCAGCAGTTTAGAAAGGGTTTACGAGCAGTACTTC
TRBJ2-7 TRBV7-2 . many CASSLDQGIYEQYF TGTGCCAGCAGCTTAGATCAGGGAATCTACGAGCAGTACTTC
TRBJ1-2 TRBV5-1 . few CASSRENYGYTF TGCGCCAGCAGCAGGGAGAACTATGGCTACACCTTC
TRBJ1-2 TRBV3-1 . few CASSPGPVRYGYTF TGTGCCAGCAGCCCCGGGCCCGTGAGGTACGGCTACACCTTC
TRBJ1-1 TRBV28 . many CASSVRLRNTEAFF TGTGCCAGCAGCGTCAGACTGAGGAACACTGAAGCTTTCTTT
TRBJ2-1 TRBV20-1 TRBD1 few CSATNPGQGWYNEQFF TGCAGTGCTACCAATCCGGGACAGGGTTGGTACAATGAGCAGTTCTTC
TRBJ2-1 TRBV7-6 . . CASSLNRNEQFF TGTGCCAGCAGCTTAAATAGGAATGAGCAGTTCTTC
TRBJ1-1 TRBV9 . few CASSPSPEDTEAFF TGTGCCAGCAGCCCTTCCCCAGAAGACACTGAAGCTTTCTTT
TRBJ1-6 TRBV7-2 . few CASSLDAPTNSPLHF TGTGCCAGCAGCTTAGATGCCCCGACTAATTCACCCCTCCACTTT